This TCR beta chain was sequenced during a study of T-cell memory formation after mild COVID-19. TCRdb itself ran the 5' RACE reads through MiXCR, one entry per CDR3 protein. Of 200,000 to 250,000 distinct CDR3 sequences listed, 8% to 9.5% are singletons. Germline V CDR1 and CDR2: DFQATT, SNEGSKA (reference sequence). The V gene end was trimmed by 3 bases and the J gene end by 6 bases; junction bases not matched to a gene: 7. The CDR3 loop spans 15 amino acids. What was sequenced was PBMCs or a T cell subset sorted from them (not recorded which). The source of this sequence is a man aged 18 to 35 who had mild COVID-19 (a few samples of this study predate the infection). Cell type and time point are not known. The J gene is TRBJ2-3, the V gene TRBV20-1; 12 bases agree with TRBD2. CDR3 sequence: CSASPSGGATDTQYF. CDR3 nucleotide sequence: TGCAGTGCTAGTCCTAGCGGGGGGGCGACCGATACGCAGTATTTT.